This T cell receptor (beta chain) was documented in a study of blood T cells in healthy people across ages. Study background: When template switching was applied, about one barcoded beta molecule was captured per two T cells.

Each of the donors had roughly 9.4 milliliters of peripheral blood drawn into EDTA-treated Vacutainer tubes. A J-beta primer mix and a sample-barcoded 5' primer were used in a second PCR of about 7 to 12 cycles. Via MiXCR, TCRdb re-called the 5' RACE reads, giving one row per CDR3 protein. The table records more than 600,000 distinct CDR3 sequences, around 25% of them present only once. This clonotype has a handful of counts. The germline gives CDR1 MGHRA, CDR2 YSYEKL. V gave up 1 base and J gave up 9 bases, with 10 bases separating them. This CDR3 contains 13 residues. These data also featured in a second study, about T cells of mothers and their children. That work adds: Reads obtained per mother exceeded 8 million TCR beta CDR3 reads, with several million obtained per child. The search for persistent microchimeric T cell clones detected none.

The rearrangement joins TRBV4-1 to TRBJ2-1; no definite D call. Material for sequencing was blood. This TCR derives from a boy younger than 18 in good health. In DNA form, the CDR3 reads TGCGCCAGCAGCCAAGGAGCTAGTGGTGAGCAGTTCTTC. Encoded protein: CASSQGASGEQFF.